One and the same sample provided the 21 T cell receptor beta chains below, sequenced in a study of blood T cell repertoires in COVID-19. Clones were read by immunoSEQ multiplex PCR, and TCRdb kept only the in-frame ones, dropping some. Of 97,000 or so clones listed, roughly 82% are singletons. The sample comprised peripheral blood. The source of these receptors is a man between 65 and 79 years old with active or convalescent COVID-19.

The chain recombines TRBV6-5 with TRBJ2-3, with 8 bases lining up with TRBD2. From germline, CDR1 is MNHEY and CDR2 SVGAGI. Trimming took 5 bases from V and 3 from J; bases not matched to a gene: 4. The CDR3 extends over 14 amino acids. CDR3 coding DNA: TGTGCCAGCAGTCCGGGACTAGATACAGATACGCAGTATTTT. This sequence encodes CASSPGLDTDTQYF.

The V and J genes are TRBV6-5 and TRBJ1-3; D perhaps matches TRBD1 (6 bases). This CDR3 has 15 residues. Trimming shortened V by 1 base and J by 2 bases, and 9 bases separated the two germline ends. Germline V gives CDR1 MNHEY, CDR2 SVGAGI. CDR3 sequence: CASSYLSGAGNTIYF. For the CDR3, the DNA is TGTGCCAGCAGTTACTTGTCAGGGGCTGGAAACACCATATATTTT.

The rearrangement joins TRBV11-1 to TRBJ2-5; D may be TRBD1 (7 bases). V was cut by 5 bases and J by 1 base, with 14 bases left in between. CDR3 size: 15 residues. The V gene's germline CDR1 is SGHAT and CDR2 FQDESV (reference sequence). The CDR3 is CASSPRQGGQETQYF. CDR3 nucleotide sequence: TGTGCCAGCAGCCCTAGACAGGGAGGCCAAGAGACCCAGTACTTC. The variable domain in full, completed from reference TRBV11-1 and TRBJ2-5, reads EAEVAQSPRYKITEKSQAVAFWCDPISGHATLYWYRQILGQGPELLVQFQDESVVDDSQLPKDRFSAERLKGVDSTLKIQPAELGDSAMYLCASSPRQGGQETQYFGPGTRLLVL.

For the CDR3, the DNA is TGTGCCAGCAGGGGGGGACTAGCGGGGACAGATACGCAGTATTTT. Its protein is CASRGGLAGTDTQYF. V usage is TRBV6-5 and J usage is TRBJ2-3; TRBD2 matches 13 bases. V lost 6 bases, J lost 3 bases, and 3 bases stayed unmatched. Germline V CDR1 and CDR2: MNHEY, SVGAGI. The CDR3 is made up of 15 amino acids.

The chain employs TRBV19 and TRBJ2-3; the D gene is possibly TRBD1 (6 bases). The germline gives CDR1 LNHDA, CDR2 SQIVND (reference sequence). CDR3 length: 15 residues. V was clipped by 3 bases and J by 5 bases, with 15 bases between them. In DNA form, the CDR3 reads TGTGCCAGTAGTATTAGAGGGGGTGTAGAAGATACGCAGTATTTT. Translating it yields CASSIRGGVEDTQYF.

The chain joins TRBV19 to TRBJ2-1; 10 bases line up with TRBD1. CDR1 and CDR2 from the germline V gene are LNHDA and SQIVND (reference sequence). Trimming removed 1 base from V and 7 bases from J; junction bases left unmatched: 4. This CDR3 region has 15 residues. The CDR3 DNA reads as TGTGCCAGTAGTATAGTCCGGGACAGGGGTAATGAGCAGTTCTTC. Translating it yields CASSIVRDRGNEQFF.

This clone has only one observation. The CDR3 DNA reads TGTGCCACCAGCAGAGTGGGGACAGGAAGGACTGAAGCTTTCTTT. It encodes CATSRVGTGRTEAFF. The chain combines TRBV15 with TRBJ1-1, with 8 bases aligning to TRBD1. V dropped 1 base and J dropped 5; count of bases not matched to a gene: 6. The CDR3 has 15 residues. Germline values: CDR1 LNHNV, CDR2 YYDKDF (reference sequence).

This clone was found once. V and J are TRBV4-2 and TRBJ2-3; no clear D gene. Trimming removed 3 bases from V and 3 bases from J, with 16 bases in between. The CDR3 covers 16 residues. Germline V gives CDR1 LGHNA, CDR2 YNFKEQ. This CDR3 is CASSQSRSYGTDTQYF. CDR3 bases: TGTGCCAGCAGCCAGTCGAGGTCCTACGGGACAGATACGCAGTATTTT.

This clone was observed a few times. The genes are TRBV30 and TRBJ1-4; D perhaps matches TRBD1 (6 bases). V was clipped by 2 bases and J by 4 bases, with 8 bases between them. CDR3 length: 13 amino acids. In germline, CDR1 is GTSNPN, CDR2 SVGIG (reference sequence). The CDR3 DNA reads as TGTGCCTGGAGTTGGGACAATAATGAAAAACTGTTTTTT. Amino acid sequence: CAWSWDNNEKLFF.

The rearrangement uses TRBV28 and TRBJ2-3; possibly TRBD2 for D (6 bases). Germline CDR1 and CDR2: MDHEN and SYDVKM. This CDR3 contains 13 residues. Trimming left V 7 bases short and J 0 bases short, with 8 bases between. The CDR3 reads CASTRESTDTQYF. CDR3 bases: TGTGCCAGCACGCGGGAAAGCACAGATACGCAGTATTTT.

This chain links TRBV5-6 with TRBJ1-2; D possibly corresponds to TRBD1 (5 bases). There are 14 residues in the CDR3. The germline V gene encodes CDR1 SGHDT and CDR2 YYEEEE. The ends were cut back, 4 bases at V and 5 bases at J, with 15 bases in the middle. The CDR3 DNA follows: TGTGCCAGCAGCCTGCAGGGAACCAATTATGGCTACACCTTC. Its translation: CASSLQGTNYGYTF. Full variable domain (outside the CDR3, taken from reference TRBV5-6 and TRBJ1-2): DAGVTQSPTHLIKTRGQQVTLRCSPKSGHDTVSWYQQALGQGPQFIFQYYEEEERQRGNFPDRFSGHQFPNYSSELNVNALLLGDSALYLCASSLQGTNYGYTFGSGTRLTVV.

V usage is TRBV18 and J usage is TRBJ1-4; D gene ambiguous. Deletions cut 1 base from V and 3 bases from J, with 12 bases between. This CDR3 has 16 residues. Germline V gene data show CDR1 as KGHSH and CDR2 as LQKENI. The CDR3 spells CASSPRSLQANEKLFF. CDR3 bases: TGTGCCAGCTCACCACGTTCGCTCCAGGCTAATGAAAAACTGTTTTTT.

The chain recombines TRBV7-8 with TRBJ2-2; tentative D call: TRBD1 (5 bases). Germline values: CDR1 SGHVS, CDR2 FQNEAQ. V lost 6 bases and J lost 7, with 9 bases in between. This CDR3 is 12 amino acids long. The CDR3 is CASSRGSGELFF. The CDR3 region has the DNA TGTGCCAGCAGTAGGGGTAGCGGGGAGCTGTTTTTT.

The rearrangement uses TRBV2 and TRBJ2-6, with no clear D. This CDR3 has 12 amino acids. Deletions cut 8 bases from V and 0 bases from J, with 2 bases between. Per the germline V gene, CDR1 is SNHLY and CDR2 is FYNNEI. This chain's CDR3 is CASRSGANVLTF. CDR3 nucleotides: TGTGCCAGCCGCTCTGGGGCCAACGTCCTGACTTTC.

The chain recombines TRBV5-6 with TRBJ2-6; D is undetermined. The V end lost 4 bases, the J end lost 2 bases, and 10 bases lay between the germline ends. This CDR3 is 15 amino acids long. Germline V CDR1 and CDR2: SGHDT, YYEEEE. This CDR3 reads CASSLQDAGANVLTF. In DNA form, the CDR3 reads TGTGCCAGCAGCCTGCAGGATGCTGGGGCCAACGTCCTGACTTTC. Filled out from reference TRBV5-6 and TRBJ2-6, the complete variable domain reads DAGVTQSPTHLIKTRGQQVTLRCSPKSGHDTVSWYQQALGQGPQFIFQYYEEEERQRGNFPDRFSGHQFPNYSSELNVNALLLGDSALYLCASSLQDAGANVLTFGAGSRLTVL.

The chain combines TRBV7-2 with TRBJ2-3, with D possibly being TRBD2 (6 bases). Germline V lookup: CDR1 SGHTA, CDR2 FQGNSA. V shed 4 bases and J shed 2 bases, with 13 bases lying between them. The length of the CDR3 is 15 residues. The CDR3 DNA sequence: TGTGCCAGCAGCTACCGGGAGACTTTCACAGATACGCAGTATTTT. Protein sequence: CASSYRETFTDTQYF.

This rearrangement joins TRBV7-9 to TRBJ1-4; D is ambiguous. V was trimmed by 3 bases and J by 0 bases, leaving 8 bases between them. This CDR3 has 15 residues. Germline V gives CDR1 SEHNR, CDR2 FQNEAQ (reference sequence). CDR3 DNA sequence: TGTGCCAGCAGCTTGACACCAACAACTAATGAAAAACTGTTTTTT. Its protein is CASSLTPTTNEKLFF.

The chain joins TRBV6-5 to TRBJ2-2; D is possibly TRBD1 (7 bases). This CDR3 comprises 16 residues. Germline V CDR1 and CDR2: MNHEY, SVGAGI. V was pared by 0 bases and J by 5 bases, with 13 bases between. The CDR3 region has the DNA TGTGCCAGCAGTTACTCGGCAGGGGGGCGTACCGGGGAGCTGTTTTTT. It yields the protein CASSYSAGGRTGELFF.

The V call is TRBV5-5, the J call TRBJ1-1, with 7 bases identical to TRBD1. Trimming at V came to 0 bases and at J to 0 bases, leaving 11 bases not matched to a gene. CDR3 size: 18 residues. CDR1 is SGHKS, CDR2 YYEKEE, per germline (reference sequence). The CDR3 sequence is CASSLGWQGVEMNTEAFF. CDR3 DNA sequence: TGTGCCAGCAGCTTGGGATGGCAGGGGGTAGAAATGAACACTGAAGCTTTCTTT.

The genes are TRBV18 and TRBJ1-1; 8 nucleotides line up with TRBD1. Germline CDR1 KGHSH, CDR2 LQKENI. V lost 2 bases, J lost 1 base, and 6 bases stayed unmatched. The CDR3 has 16 amino acids. CDR3 nucleotides: TGTGCCAGCTCACCAAAACCGGACAGGGCGAACACTGAAGCTTTCTTT. It translates to CASSPKPDRANTEAFF.

V and J are TRBV5-1 and TRBJ2-5; D not certain. V was clipped by 4 bases and J by 5 bases, with 9 bases between them. The CDR3 is 12 amino acids. From germline, CDR1 is SGHRS and CDR2 YFSETQ. CDR3 sequence: CASSLTRETQYF. CDR3 nucleotide sequence: TGCGCCAGCAGCCTAACCCGGGAGACCCAGTACTTC.